The clone carrying this T cell receptor beta chain was detected only a few times. The target antigen is unknown. A much larger clone lies a single base off, so this may be a read error. TCRbeta libraries were built with three rounds of nested PCR, modified from ARM-PCR. MiXCR, run by TCRdb on the multiplex PCR reads, gives a single entry per CDR3 protein. The table has 80,000 or so distinct CDR3 sequences, approximately 80% seen once. This entry belongs to a study of tumor and adjacent non-tumor tissue in lung cancer. Overall study context: Histology: about a dozen adenocarcinoma, a couple of squamous cell carcinoma, 1 small cell lung cancer. Study observations and caveats: Top 100 clones took a larger repertoire share in normal lung. Significantly higher TCR diversity was found in tumor than normal lung. Shorter survival was associated with higher TCR diversity in tumors.

RNA was extracted from bulk tissue without any cell sorting. This non-tumor lung sample came from over 3 cm beyond the tumor edge. The length of the CDR3 is 17 residues. Sample: distant non-tumor lung tissue. The receptor comes from a man aged 55 to 70 with non-small cell lung cancer. V usage is TRBV12-3 or TRBV12-4 and J usage is TRBJ2-6; tentatively, D is TRBD2 (6 bases). The chain's CDR3 is CAGRSGLLISGANVLTF. Written as DNA, the CDR3 is TGTGCCGGCAGATCGGGACTCCTTATCTCTGGGGCCAACGTCCTGACTTTC.